This T cell receptor beta chain was identified during a study of T cell responses to AZD1222 COVID-19 vaccine. Only in-frame clones appear in the TCRdb table, and some are missing; sequencing was by immunoSEQ multiplex PCR. The data contain tens of thousands of clones, about nine tenths of them seen just once; the ten biggest clones take up 2.7%. With 4 bases clipped from V and 4 bases from J, the junction kept 3 bases outside the gene matches. This CDR3 comprises 14 residues. Germline CDR1 and CDR2: GTSNPN and SVGIG (reference sequence). The V and J genes are TRBV30 and TRBJ2-1, with 11 bases aligning to TRBD2. The source of this sequence is an adult who received the AZD1222 COVID-19 vaccine. The sample in question was peripheral blood, obtained 28 days after the second AZD1222 dose. CDR3 protein: CAWTRLAGYNEQFF. CDR3 in DNA: TGTGCCTGGACCCGACTAGCGGGATACAATGAGCAGTTCTTC. The whole variable domain, remainder taken from reference TRBV30 and TRBJ2-1, is SQTIHQWPATLVQPVGSPLSLECTVEGTSNPNLYWYRQAAGRGLQLLFYSVGIGQISSEVPQNLSASRPQDRQFILSSKKLLLSDSGFYLCAWTRLAGYNEQFFGPGTRLTVL.